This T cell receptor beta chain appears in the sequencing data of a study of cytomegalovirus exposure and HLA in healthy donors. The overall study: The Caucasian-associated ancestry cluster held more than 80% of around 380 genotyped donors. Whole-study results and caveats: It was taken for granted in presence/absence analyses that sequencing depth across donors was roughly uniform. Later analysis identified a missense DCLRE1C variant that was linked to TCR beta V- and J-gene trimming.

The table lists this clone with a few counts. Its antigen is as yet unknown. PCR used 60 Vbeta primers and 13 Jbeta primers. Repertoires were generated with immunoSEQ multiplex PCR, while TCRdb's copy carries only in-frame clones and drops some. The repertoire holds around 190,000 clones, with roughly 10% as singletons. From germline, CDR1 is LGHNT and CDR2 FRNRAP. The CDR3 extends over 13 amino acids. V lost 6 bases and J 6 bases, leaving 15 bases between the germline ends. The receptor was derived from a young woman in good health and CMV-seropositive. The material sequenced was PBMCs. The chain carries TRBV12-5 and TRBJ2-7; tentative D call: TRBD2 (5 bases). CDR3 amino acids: CASGRELEGEQYF. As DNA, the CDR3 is TGTGCTAGTGGACGTGAACTAGAAGGCGAGCAGTACTTC. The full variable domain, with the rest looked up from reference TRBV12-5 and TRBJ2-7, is DARVTQTPRHKVTEMGQEVTMRCQPILGHNTVFWYRQTMMQGLELLAYFRNRAPLDDSGMPKDRFSAEMPDATLATLKIQPSEPRDSAVYFCASGRELEGEQYFGPGTRLTVT.